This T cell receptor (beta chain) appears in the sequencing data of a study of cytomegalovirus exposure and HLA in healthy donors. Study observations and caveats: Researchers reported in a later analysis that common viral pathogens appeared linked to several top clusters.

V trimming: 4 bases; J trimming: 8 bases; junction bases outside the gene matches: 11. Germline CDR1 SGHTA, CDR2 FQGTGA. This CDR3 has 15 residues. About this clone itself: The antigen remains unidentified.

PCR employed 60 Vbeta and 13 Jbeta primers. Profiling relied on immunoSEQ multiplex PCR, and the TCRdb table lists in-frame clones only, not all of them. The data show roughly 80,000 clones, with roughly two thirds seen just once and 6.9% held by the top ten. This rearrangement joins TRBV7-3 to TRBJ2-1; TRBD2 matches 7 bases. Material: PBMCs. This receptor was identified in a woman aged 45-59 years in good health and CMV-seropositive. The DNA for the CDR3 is TGTGCCAGCAGCTCAGACCCCGGGGGAGGGGATGAGCAGTTCTTC. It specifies CASSSDPGGGDEQFF.